This TCR beta chain was retrieved from a study of blood T cell repertoires in COVID-19. The assay was immunoSEQ multiplex PCR, and TCRdb's table has in-frame clones only and misses some. Of around 160,000 clones listed, 70% to 90% are singletons. Seattle patients were enrolled during active infection and followed longitudinally. From germline, CDR1 is SNHLY and CDR2 FYNNEI. The CDR3 has 17 amino acids. J lost 0 bases, V lost 4 bases, and 4 bases had no gene match. The specimen sequenced was peripheral blood. The chain carries TRBV2 and TRBJ2-2; 11 bases line up with TRBD2. This TCR was sampled from a woman in her sixties with COVID-19, enrolled during active disease. Here the CDR3 reads CASSALAGGANTGELFF. The CDR3 region has the DNA TGTGCCAGCAGTGCGCTAGCGGGGGGTGCGAACACCGGGGAGCTGTTTTTT. Drawing the rest from reference TRBV2 and TRBJ2-2, the complete variable domain is EPEVTQTPSHQVTQMGQEVILRCVPISNHLYFYWYRQILGQKVEFLVSFYNNEISEKSEIFDDQFSVERPDGSNFTLKIRSTKLEDSAMYFCASSALAGGANTGELFFGEGSRLTVL.